These 13 T cell receptor beta chains were all obtained from the same sample, sequenced in a study of CD8 T cells in ankylosing spondylitis. One entry per CDR3 protein, called by TCRdb with MiXCR from the 5' RACE reads. In the table there are 300,000 to 400,000 distinct CDR3 sequences, approximately 20% of which are singletons. The sequencing input was blood, either unsorted or a sorted T cell fraction (not recorded which). These receptors came from a male donor with ankylosing spondylitis or in good health (not recorded which).

This clonotype has more than one count but fewer than ten. CDR3 coding DNA: TGTGCCAGCACCCAGGGGTTTGGACCCCTCCACTTT. Translation gives CASTQGFGPLHF. The J gene is TRBJ1-6, the V gene TRBV27; a weak D match, TRBD1 (6 bases). CDR3 length: 12 residues. Germline V lookup: CDR1 MNHEY, CDR2 SMNVEV (reference sequence). V lost 7 bases to trimming and J lost 12 bases, with 13 bases between them.

The chain links TRBV20-1 to TRBJ2-1, with a possible D match to TRBD1 (6 bases). From germline, CDR1 is DFQATT and CDR2 SNEGSKA (reference sequence). The CDR3 runs to 13 residues. V lost 2 bases to trimming and J lost 8 bases, with 13 bases between them. This CDR3 reads CSARLQGNDEQFF. The CDR3 DNA sequence: TGCAGTGCTAGACTACAGGGAAATGATGAGCAGTTCTTC.

This sequence joins TRBV27 and TRBJ2-7; TRBD1 matches 7 bases. The junction had 7 bases not matched to a gene; V was cut back by 5 bases and J by 6 bases. Germline assignment: CDR1 MNHEY and CDR2 SMNVEV (reference sequence). The CDR3 is 13 residues long. The DNA of the CDR3 is TGTGCCAGCAGTCTTATACAGGGGACCGAGCAGTACTTC. Its protein is CASSLIQGTEQYF.

This clonotype was counted only a few times. The chain links TRBV20-1 to TRBJ2-1; D may be TRBD1 (6 bases). This CDR3 region has 12 residues. Germline CDR1 is DFQATT and CDR2 is SNEGSKA (reference sequence). V lost 6 bases and J 9 bases, leaving 15 bases between the germline ends. The CDR3 reads CSASPGGTEQFF. The CDR3 nucleotides read TGCAGTGCGTCCCCTGGGGGCACTGAGCAGTTCTTC.

This chain joins TRBV29-1 and TRBJ2-5, with D perhaps TRBD2 (5 bases). Between the trimmed V and J ends, which lost 3 bases and 5 bases, there was a span of 16 bases. The CDR3 length is 14 residues. Germline V gene lookup returns CDR1 SQVTM and CDR2 ANQGSEA. CDR3 region: CSVDLPARGETQYF. The CDR3 region has the DNA TGCAGCGTTGATTTGCCGGCACGGGGTGAGACCCAGTACTTC.

There are a few counts of this clonotype. The J gene is TRBJ1-2, the V gene TRBV4-1; D might be TRBD1 (5 bases). V dropped 2 bases and J dropped 5 bases, with 15 bases sitting between them. CDR1 is MGHRA, CDR2 YSYEKL, per germline. CDR3 length equals 15 residues. The CDR3 DNA reads as TGCGCCAGCAGCCAAACAGGACAAGGGCAGTATGGCTACACCTTC. Protein sequence: CASSQTGQGQYGYTF.

The chain links TRBV29-1 to TRBJ2-3, with D possibly matching TRBD1 (6 bases). Germline lookup yields CDR1 SQVTM and CDR2 ANQGSEA. V was clipped by 6 bases and J by 3 bases, with 19 bases between them. CDR3 size: 15 residues. The CDR3 loop reads CSVEDSKYPTDTQYF. The DNA for the CDR3 is TGCAGCGTGGAGGACAGCAAATACCCGACAGATACGCAGTATTTT.

This clonotype has a handful of counts. This sequence joins TRBV6-4 and TRBJ2-3; the match to TRBD2 covers 12 bases. CDR3 length equals 16 residues. Losses at the gene ends were 6 bases for V and 2 bases for J; bases not matched to a gene: 6. Germline lookup yields CDR1 MRHNA and CDR2 SNTAGT. In DNA, the CDR3 is TGTGCCAGCAGCGAACTAGCGGGGGGACCCACAGATACGCAGTATTTT. Protein sequence: CASSELAGGPTDTQYF.

This chain uses TRBV11-2 with TRBJ2-1; 8 bases align to TRBD2. CDR1 and CDR2 (germline): SGHAT, FQNNGV. The CDR3 runs 13 residues. Trimming took 3 bases from V and 14 from J; bases not matched to a gene: 9. In nucleotides, the CDR3 is TGTGCCAGCAGCTTGGCGGGGGGCCCACAGGAGTTCTTC. This codes for CASSLAGGPQEFF.

This clonotype has only a few counts. The chain uses TRBV19 and TRBJ1-1; D not resolved. This CDR3 region has 15 residues. CDR1 is LNHDA, CDR2 SQIVND, per germline (reference sequence). Trimming cost V 1 base and J 6 bases, with 15 bases left between them. CDR3 in amino acids: CASSIGVGRWAEAFF. CDR3 sequence (DNA): TGTGCCAGTAGTATAGGTGTCGGTCGATGGGCTGAAGCTTTCTTT.

This chain connects TRBV10-2 to TRBJ1-2, with a tentative D call TRBD1 (6 bases). The germline V gene encodes CDR1 WSHSY and CDR2 SAAADI. V lost 8 bases, J lost 4 bases, and 20 bases lay in between. There are 15 residues in the CDR3. CDR3 nucleotide sequence: TGCGCCAGCCGGGACCTTATAGGGGGGGGCTATGGCTACACCTTC. This codes for CASRDLIGGGYGYTF.

The chain uses TRBV5-1 and TRBJ1-4; D gene ambiguous. The CDR3 loop spans 15 amino acids. Per the germline V gene, CDR1 is SGHRS and CDR2 is YFSETQ. Trimming shortened V by 2 bases and J by 6 bases, and 14 bases separated the two germline ends. The CDR3 spells CASSLEPGGDEKLFF. In nucleotides, the CDR3 is TGCGCCAGCAGCTTAGAGCCAGGCGGGGATGAAAAACTGTTTTTT. Supplemented by reference TRBV5-1 and TRBJ1-4, the full variable domain reads KAGVTQTPRYLIKTRGQQVTLSCSPISGHRSVSWYQQTPGQGLQFLFEYFSETQRNKGNFPGRFSGRQFSNSRSEMNVSTLELGDSALYLCASSLEPGGDEKLFFGSGTQLSVL.

J is TRBJ2-1 and V is TRBV28, with no clear D. The germline V gene encodes CDR1 MDHEN and CDR2 SYDVKM. Trimming left V 3 bases short and J 0 bases short, with 9 bases between. This CDR3 contains 15 residues. The CDR3 loop is CASSFSESSYNEQFF. For the CDR3, the DNA is TGTGCCAGCAGTTTTAGTGAGAGCTCCTACAATGAGCAGTTCTTC.